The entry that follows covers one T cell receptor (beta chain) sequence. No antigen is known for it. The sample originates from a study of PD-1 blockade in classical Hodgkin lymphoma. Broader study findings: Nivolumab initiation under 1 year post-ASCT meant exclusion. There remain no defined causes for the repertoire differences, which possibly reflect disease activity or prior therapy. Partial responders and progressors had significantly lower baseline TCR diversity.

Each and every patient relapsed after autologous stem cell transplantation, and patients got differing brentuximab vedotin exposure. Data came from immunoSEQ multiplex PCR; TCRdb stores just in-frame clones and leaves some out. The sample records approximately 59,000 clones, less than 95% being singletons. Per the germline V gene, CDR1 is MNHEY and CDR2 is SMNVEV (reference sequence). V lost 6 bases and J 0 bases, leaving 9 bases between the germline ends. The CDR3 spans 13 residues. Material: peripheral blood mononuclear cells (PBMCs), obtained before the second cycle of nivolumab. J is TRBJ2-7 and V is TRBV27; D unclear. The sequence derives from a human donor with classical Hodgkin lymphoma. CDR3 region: CASSRTSSYEQYF. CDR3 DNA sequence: TGTGCCAGCAGCCGCACAAGCTCCTACGAGCAGTACTTC.